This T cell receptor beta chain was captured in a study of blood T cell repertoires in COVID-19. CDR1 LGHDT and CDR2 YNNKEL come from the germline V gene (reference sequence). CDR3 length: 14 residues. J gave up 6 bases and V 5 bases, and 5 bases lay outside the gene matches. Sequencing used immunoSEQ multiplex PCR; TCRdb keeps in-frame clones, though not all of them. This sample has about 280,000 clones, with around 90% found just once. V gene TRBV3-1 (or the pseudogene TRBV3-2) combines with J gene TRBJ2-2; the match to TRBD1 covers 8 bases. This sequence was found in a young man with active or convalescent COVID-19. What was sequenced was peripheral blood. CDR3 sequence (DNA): TGTGCCAGCAGCGCCCCACAGGGGGCCGGGGAGCTGTTTTTT. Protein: CASSAPQGAGELFF.